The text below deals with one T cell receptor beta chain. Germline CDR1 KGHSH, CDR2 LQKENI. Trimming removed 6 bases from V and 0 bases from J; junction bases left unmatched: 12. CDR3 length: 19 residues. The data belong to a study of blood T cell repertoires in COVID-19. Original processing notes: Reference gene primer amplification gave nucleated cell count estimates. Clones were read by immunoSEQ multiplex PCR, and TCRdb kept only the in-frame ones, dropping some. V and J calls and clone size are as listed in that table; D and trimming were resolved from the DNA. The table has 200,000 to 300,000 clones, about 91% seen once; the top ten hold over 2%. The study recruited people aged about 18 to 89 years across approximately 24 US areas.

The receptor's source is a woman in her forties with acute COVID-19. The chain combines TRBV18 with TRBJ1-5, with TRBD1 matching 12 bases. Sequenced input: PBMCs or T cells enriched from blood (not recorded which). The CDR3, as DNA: TGTGCCAGCTCTTTTACCGGGACAGGGGGCCCATCTAGCAATCAGCCCCAGCATTTT. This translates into CASSFTGTGGPSSNQPQHF. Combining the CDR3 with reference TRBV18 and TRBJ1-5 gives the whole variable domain NAGVMQNPRHLVRRRGQEARLRCSPMKGHSHVYWYRQLPEEGLKFMVYLQKENIIDESGMPKERFSAEFPKEGPSILRIQQVVRGDSAAYFCASSFTGTGGPSSNQPQHFGDGTRLSIL.